A selection of T cell receptor beta chains follows, all from one sample in a study of T cell repertoires in cytomegalovirus infection. TCRdb ran MiXCR on the reads and lists one entry per CDR3 protein. Among approximately 250,000 distinct CDR3 sequences listed, under 8.5% were seen once. The sequencing input was PBMCs. The receptors were sampled from a human donor in good health (CMV status not recorded). Some clones in this sample may be carry-over from other donors' samples. The CDR3 runs from the conserved cysteine through the conserved F or W.

V gene | CDR3 protein
TRBV2 | CASSYDGGPYQPQHF
TRBV4-3 | CASSQGASYGYTF
TRBV7-8 | CASSLKTNLNTEAFF
TRBV7-2 | CASSLLGSTNTEAFF
TRBV7-2 | CASRAALISYEQYF
TRBV14 | CASSLGTNWDTEAFF
TRBV11-2 | CASSSRTEGGNTIYF
TRBV23-1 | CASSQIGRGRRETQYF
TRBV20-1 | CSASGDAGGNEKLFF
TRBV11-2 | CASSEDSHIQYF
TRBV11-2 | CASSLVYRGSSGNTIYF
TRBV15 | CATSREGAGNQPQHF
TRBV9 | CASSVGVEAYEQYF
TRBV28 | CASSFWGRLNTPLHF
TRBV29-1 | CSVEGKRYEQYF
TRBV19 | CASSLRTTAQETQYF
TRBV20-1 | CSARDRVNTGELFF
TRBV6-2/TRBV6-3 | CASSYSNSGGKGAMSYEQYF
TRBV25-1 | CASSGPQGGQETQYF
TRBV12-5 | CASGLTRSWGNEQFF
TRBV19 | CASARGGTTEAFF
TRBV24-1 | CATSDSSFATTQETQYF
TRBV29-1 | CSVLSRGYEKLFF
TRBV6-5 | CASSPQGWLAGDYEQYF
TRBV4-1 | CASSSRGGGTGSYEQYF
TRBV28 | CASREGAVTEAFF
TRBV7-2 | CASSFRTGQEKLFF
TRBV29-1 | CSVEDRWVAGPRNEQFF
TRBV10-3 | CAISARIERNEQFF
TRBV30 | CAWSITGATYEQYF
TRBV29-1 | CSVAVDILEETQYF
TRBV28 | CASSLGGAKDTQYF
TRBV24-1 | CATTAGPNTEAFF
TRBV7-2 | CASSSQASFFPDTQYF
TRBV12-3/TRBV12-4 | CASSDRTGGKEKLFF
TRBV7-8 | CASSPDRGPNQPQHF
TRBV6-2/TRBV6-3 | CASSTRTVKQPQHF
TRBV7-9 | CASSLLEMGPQHF
TRBV5-6 | CASSPNGRDEQYF
TRBV7-2 | CASSPSVGEQYF
TRBV12-3/TRBV12-4 | CASSFGGAVGDTQYF
TRBV29-1 | CSVDGSGGGGTDTQYF
TRBV14 | CASTAWGSYEQYF
TRBV20-1 | CSARDTATYNSPLHF
TRBV20-1 | CSARLKGIYEQYF
TRBV6-1 | CASSDLPDNYGYTF
TRBV29-1 | CSVARAGGYNEQFF
TRBV7-2 | CASSPWTGANYGYTF
TRBV4-2 | CASSQSGQHNEQFF
TRBV29-1 | CSVDLTSTGGETQYF
TRBV20-1 | CSARDRDSQETQYF
TRBV5-4 | CASSRDYLNQETQYF